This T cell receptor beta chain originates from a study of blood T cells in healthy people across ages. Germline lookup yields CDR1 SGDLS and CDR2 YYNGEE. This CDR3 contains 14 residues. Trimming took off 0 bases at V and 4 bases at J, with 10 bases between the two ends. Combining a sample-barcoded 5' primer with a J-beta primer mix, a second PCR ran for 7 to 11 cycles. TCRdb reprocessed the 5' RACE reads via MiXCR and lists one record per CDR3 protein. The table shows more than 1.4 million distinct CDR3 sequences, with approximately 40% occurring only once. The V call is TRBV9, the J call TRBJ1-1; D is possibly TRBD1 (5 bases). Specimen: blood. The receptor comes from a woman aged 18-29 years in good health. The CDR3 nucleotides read TGTGCCAGCAGCGTAGATAGGACATCCACTGAAGCTTTCTTT. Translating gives CASSVDRTSTEAFF. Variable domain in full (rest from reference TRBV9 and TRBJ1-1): DSGVTQTPKHLITATGQRVTLRCSPRSGDLSVYWYQQSLDQGLQFLIQYYNGEERAKGNILERFSAQQFPDLHSELNLSSLELGDSALYFCASSVDRTSTEAFFGQGTRLTVV.